These T cell receptor beta chains were read from a single sample in a study of breast tumors, draining lymph nodes, adjacent tissues. TCRdb itself ran the multiplex PCR reads through MiXCR, one entry per CDR3 protein. The sample carries under 150,000 distinct CDR3 sequences, about 20% recorded once. The specimen was axillary lymph node tissue. These receptors were taken from a female donor with breast cancer. Some clones in this sample may be carry-over from other donors' samples. Each CDR3 is given with its conserved first and last residue. A D gene is named only where the DNA matches it firmly. Rows give clone size only sometimes, using once, few, many, or a class for an expanded clone.

D	J	length	V	size	DNA	CDR3
-	TRBJ2-7	14	TRBV7-8	many	TGTGCCAGCAGCCCGCGGACGGGAGACTACGAGCAGTACTTC	CASSPRTGDYEQYF
TRBD2	TRBJ2-3	16	TRBV4-2	many	TGTGCCAGCAGCCCCATAGCGGGGGGGCCAACAGATACGCAGTATTTT	CASSPIAGGPTDTQYF
TRBD2	TRBJ2-5	14	TRBV5-8	many	TGTGCCAGCAGATTCGCGGGGGGCCGAGAGACCCAGTACTTC	CASRFAGGRETQYF
-	TRBJ2-3	16	TRBV15	many	TGTGCCACCAGCAGAGTTCCCGGATCTAGCACAGATACGCAGTATTTT	CATSRVPGSSTDTQYF
-	TRBJ2-3	14	TRBV24-1	many	TGTGCCACCGCCCCCAGGGGCGGCACAGATACGCAGTATTTT	CATAPRGGTDTQYF
TRBD1	TRBJ1-3	15	TRBV5-1	-	TGCGCCAGCAGCTTGGACAGGGGAACTGGAAACACCATATATTTT	CASSLDRGTGNTIYF
TRBD1	TRBJ1-2	14	TRBV28	-	TGTGCCAGCAGCTCGGGACAGGGAAGGGATGGCTACACCTTC	CASSSGQGRDGYTF
TRBD2	TRBJ2-5	16	TRBV20-1	many	TGCAGTGCTTCCGACGCCACTAGCGGGCTTCAAGAGACCCAGTACTTC	CSASDATSGLQETQYF
TRBD2	TRBJ2-3	17	TRBV6-1	many	TGTGCCAGCAGTGAAATAGGGACTAGCGTGGTGGCAGATACGCAGTATTTT	CASSEIGTSVVADTQYF
-	TRBJ2-3	13	TRBV6-5	few	TGTGCCAGCAGTTACCAACAGTCCGATACGCAGTATTTT	CASSYQQSDTQYF
TRBD1	TRBJ2-5	16	TRBV9	many	TGTGCCAGCAGCGGCGGTGGGGGACAGCCTAAAGAGACCCAGTACTTC	CASSGGGGQPKETQYF
-	TRBJ2-5	14	TRBV27	-	TGTGCCAGCAGTCCGGGCACAGGAAAAGAGACCCAGTACTTC	CASSPGTGKETQYF
-	TRBJ2-1	12	TRBV18	many	TGTGCCAGCTCTACAGGAGGGGCTGAGCAGTTCTTC	CASSTGGAEQFF
-	TRBJ2-3	14	TRBV28	-	TGTGCCAGCAATGACTACCGACGGCCAGATACGCAGTATTTT	CASNDYRRPDTQYF
TRBD1	TRBJ2-7	17	TRBV12-3/TRBV12-4	many	TGTGCCAGCAGTTTCGGCACAGGGGGAGTCCACTCCTACGAGCAGTACTTC	CASSFGTGGVHSYEQYF
-	TRBJ2-3	15	TRBV6-5	few	TGTGCCAGCAGCGATAGGACACGGTGGACAGATACGCAGTATTTT	CASSDRTRWTDTQYF
TRBD1	TRBJ2-2	16	TRBV24-1	many	TGTGCCACCAGTGGTGGACAGGGGGCGAACACCGGGGAGCTGTTTTTT	CATSGGQGANTGELFF
-	TRBJ1-2	13	TRBV5-1	many	TGCGCCAGCAGCTTGGACAGGGAATATGGCTACACCTTC	CASSLDREYGYTF
-	TRBJ2-5	12	TRBV2	many	TGTGCCAGCAGTGCCCCCCAAGAGACCCAGTACTTC	CASSAPQETQYF
-	TRBJ2-3	13	TRBV11-2	many	TGTGCCAGCAGAAGCACGGGGGAAGATACGCAGTATTTT	CASRSTGEDTQYF
-	TRBJ2-1	14	TRBV5-1	many	TGCGCCAGCAGCTTGGCTTTGGGGTCCAATGAGCAGTTCTTC	CASSLALGSNEQFF
-	TRBJ1-3	15	TRBV7-6	many	TGTGCCAGCAGCTTAGAACAGGGCGCTGGAAACACCATATATTTT	CASSLEQGAGNTIYF
-	TRBJ2-4	14	TRBV11-2	few	TGTGCCAGCAGCTTCAGGGGAGCCAAAAACATTCAGTACTTC	CASSFRGAKNIQYF
-	TRBJ1-4	15	TRBV9	few	TGTGCCAGCAGCGCCGCAGGTGAATATAATGAAAAACTGTTTTTT	CASSAAGEYNEKLFF
-	TRBJ1-2	10	TRBV29-1	many	TGCAGCGTTGGGGGGACTGGCTACACCTTC	CSVGGTGYTF
TRBD2	TRBJ2-7	15	TRBV19	many	TGTGCCAGTAGTACGATTCTAGCGGGAGCATACGAGCAGTACTTC	CASSTILAGAYEQYF
TRBD1	TRBJ2-2	20	TRBV19	few	TGTGCCAGTAGTATAGGAACGGGACAGGGGAACCTCTTGAACACCGGGGAGCTGTTTTTT	CASSIGTGQGNLLNTGELFF
TRBD1	TRBJ2-7	14	TRBV12-3/TRBV12-4	many	TGTGCCAGCAGTATAGGACAGGGTTTCTACGAGCAGTACTTC	CASSIGQGFYEQYF
-	TRBJ2-7	17	TRBV5-4	many	TGTGCCAGCAGCTTGAGAATGATTTTGGACGGAGCCTACGAGCAGTACTTC	CASSLRMILDGAYEQYF
TRBD1	TRBJ2-7	14	TRBV7-9	many	TGTGCCAGCAGCCCCGGACAGGGTAAAAGGGAGCAGTACTTC	CASSPGQGKREQYF
-	TRBJ2-7	12	TRBV20-1	many	TGCAGTGCTAATCTAGGTGTGGGCGAGCAGTACTTC	CSANLGVGEQYF
TRBD1	TRBJ2-2	17	TRBV20-1	few	TGCAGTGCTAGAATGCGTCTCGGACAGGGGGGGACCGGGGAGCTGTTTTTT	CSARMRLGQGGTGELFF
-	TRBJ2-2	15	TRBV7-6	few	TGTGCCAGCAGGCCCGGGGCCGCGAACACCGGGGAGCTGTTTTTT	CASRPGAANTGELFF
-	TRBJ2-7	12	TRBV7-9	many	TGTGCCAGCAGCCAAGGGACATCCGAGCAGTACTTC	CASSQGTSEQYF
TRBD2	TRBJ2-5	16	TRBV20-1	many	TGCAGTGCTAGAGATTTTGGTAGCGGGACCCAAGAGACCCAGTACTTC	CSARDFGSGTQETQYF
-	TRBJ2-3	12	TRBV12-3/TRBV12-4	many	TGTGCCAGCACTCCAATGCAGGATACGCAGTATTTT	CASTPMQDTQYF
-	TRBJ1-6	18	TRBV6-6	many	TGTGCCAGCAGTTACTCGAGATTAGCGCGGCACGATAATTCACCCCTCCACTTT	CASSYSRLARHDNSPLHF